The 30 T cell receptor beta chains presented below share a single source sample, sequenced in a study of cytomegalovirus exposure and HLA in healthy donors. Measured with immunoSEQ multiplex PCR; TCRdb has only the in-frame clones, and not every one. The table records 200,000 to 250,000 clones, more than 75% of them present only once. The sample was PBMCs. These receptors were collected from a woman in her late teens or twenties in good health and CMV-seropositive.

This chain joins TRBV27 and TRBJ2-7, with 8 bases identical to TRBD1. Germline V CDR1 and CDR2: MNHEY, SMNVEV (reference sequence). The V segment lost 7 bases and the J segment 6 bases; nucleotides outside the gene matches: 11. The CDR3 is 14 amino acids. CDR3 sequence (DNA): TGTGCCAGCATTGACCCGGACAGGGCGGTCGAGCAGTACTTC. Translation gives CASIDPDRAVEQYF.

DNA of the CDR3: TGTGCCAGCAGCTCCGACGGAGTTGAAGCTTTCTTT. Protein sequence: CASSSDGVEAFF. The V gene is TRBV6-5, the J gene TRBJ1-1; D uncertain. CDR1 and CDR2 from the germline V gene are MNHEY and SVGAGI. This CDR3 region has 12 residues. V lost 6 bases, J lost 7 bases, and 12 bases lay in between.

The J gene is TRBJ1-4, the V gene TRBV28; D gene unclear. Germline V gene sequence: CDR1 MDHEN, CDR2 SYDVKM. The V and J ends lost 4 bases and 8 bases respectively, with 17 bases between them. The CDR3 runs 15 residues. CDR3: CASSSPLGLDEKLFF. The CDR3 bases are TGTGCCAGCAGTTCCCCCCTAGGCCTAGACGAAAAACTGTTTTTT.

The rearrangement links TRBV4-1 to TRBJ1-2, with a possible D match to TRBD1 (6 bases). Per germline, CDR1 MGHRA and CDR2 YSYEKL. Trimming took 4 bases from V and 7 from J, leaving 19 bases between them. The CDR3 totals 15 residues. CDR3 coding DNA: TGCGCCAGCAGCCGCCTTCAGGGGTTCAGTAGTGGCTACACCTTC. Translated: CASSRLQGFSSGYTF.

The V gene is TRBV5-6, the J gene TRBJ1-1, with unresolved D. Germline lookup yields CDR1 SGHDT and CDR2 YYEEEE. This CDR3 contains 17 residues. V was cut by 0 bases and J by 2 bases, with 17 bases left in between. This chain's CDR3 is CASSLVTLSPSNTEAFF. The CDR3 coding sequence is TGTGCCAGCAGCTTGGTGACTCTCTCTCCTAGTAACACTGAAGCTTTCTTT.

The rearrangement joins TRBV6-1 to TRBJ2-2; tentative D call: TRBD2 (6 bases). The CDR3 contains 14 residues. CDR1 is MNHNS, CDR2 SASEGT, per germline. Deletions cut 3 bases from V and 3 bases from J, with 8 bases between. The CDR3 region is CASSERDYTGELFF. The CDR3 bases are TGTGCCAGCAGTGAGCGGGACTACACCGGGGAGCTGTTTTTT.

There are a few counts of this clone. CDR3 nucleotides: TGTGCCAGCAGTGAAAAACCCGGGACAGTAGTCAACCAAGAGACCCAGTACTTC. It translates to CASSEKPGTVVNQETQYF. This sequence joins TRBV25-1 and TRBJ2-5; 7 bases are shared with TRBD1. Per germline, CDR1 MGHDK and CDR2 SYGVNS. The CDR3 runs to 18 residues. The ends lost 2 bases at V and 0 bases at J; junction bases unmatched: 12.

This sequence joins TRBV5-1 and TRBJ2-1; 13 bases are a match to TRBD2. Trimming took 7 bases from V and 2 from J; bases not matched to a gene: 12. The V gene's germline CDR1 is SGHRS and CDR2 YFSETQ. The CDR3 has 18 amino acids. The CDR3 sequence is CASGLLAGGPGAYNEQFF. CDR3 bases: TGCGCCAGCGGGCTACTAGCGGGAGGGCCGGGCGCCTACAATGAGCAGTTCTTC.

The chain uses TRBV2 and TRBJ2-3; D may be TRBD2 (6 bases). The length of the CDR3 is 14 residues. Germline assignment: CDR1 SNHLY and CDR2 FYNNEI. Trimming cost V 7 bases and J 0 bases, with 11 bases left between them. Here the CDR3 reads CASIREPSTDTQYF. The CDR3 DNA sequence: TGTGCCAGCATTCGGGAGCCAAGCACAGATACGCAGTATTTT.

The chain couples TRBV7-9 to TRBJ1-2, with D maybe TRBD1 (5 bases). Trimming removed 5 bases at V and 8 bases at J, with 21 bases between. Germline assignment: CDR1 SEHNR and CDR2 FQNEAQ (reference sequence). The CDR3 is made up of 15 amino acids. The CDR3 coding sequence is TGTGCCAGCAGCCGGGGACTAAGCCGTCTTGGGGGCTACACCTTC. Amino acids: CASSRGLSRLGGYTF.

The chain is built from TRBV28 and TRBJ2-1, with D possibly TRBD2 on 5 matching bases. Trimming took 5 bases from V and 5 from J, leaving 22 bases between them. The length of the CDR3 is 17 residues. From germline, CDR1 is MDHEN and CDR2 SYDVKM. CDR3 loop: CASSPPGWGVGNNEQFF. CDR3 nucleotides: TGTGCCAGCAGTCCCCCCGGGTGGGGAGTAGGTAACAATGAGCAGTTCTTC.

The chain has TRBV4-2 and TRBJ1-1; D perhaps matches TRBD1 (6 bases). Germline CDR1 reads LGHNA; CDR2 reads YNFKEQ. V gave up 0 bases and J gave up 1 base, with 9 bases separating them. The CDR3 loop spans 15 amino acids. In DNA, the CDR3 is TGTGCCAGCAGCCAAGAGGCCAGGGGGAACACTGAAGCTTTCTTT. Translating gives CASSQEARGNTEAFF.

This clone was found a few times. The J gene is TRBJ2-2, the V gene TRBV2; D not resolved. V was pared by 0 bases and J by 6 bases, with 5 bases between. This CDR3 has 13 amino acids. Germline-derived CDR1 and CDR2 are SNHLY and FYNNEI. CDR3 sequence reads: CASSEAPAGELFF. In nucleotides, the CDR3 is TGTGCCAGCAGTGAAGCCCCGGCCGGGGAGCTGTTTTTT.

The V call is TRBV19, the J call TRBJ2-2; D is unresolved. Per the germline V gene, CDR1 is LNHDA and CDR2 is SQIVND (reference sequence). The ends were cut back, 6 bases at V and 7 bases at J, with 12 bases in the middle. The CDR3 is 13 amino acids. The CDR3 here is CASSPSRGGELFF. DNA for the CDR3: TGTGCCAGTAGCCCGAGCCGCGGCGGGGAGCTGTTTTTT.

The V gene is TRBV18, the J gene TRBJ1-1, with unresolved D. Trimming pared 3 bases from V and 2 bases from J, leaving 13 bases between. Per germline, CDR1 KGHSH and CDR2 LQKENI. The CDR3 extends over 15 amino acids. CDR3 region: CASSPGRLRNTEAFF. The CDR3 nucleotides read TGTGCCAGCTCACCCGGGAGATTACGTAACACTGAAGCTTTCTTT.

This clone was seen a few times. The rearrangement links TRBV15 to TRBJ2-2; 10 nucleotides align to TRBD1. The CDR3 sequence is 15 residues long. Per the germline V gene, CDR1 is LNHNV and CDR2 is YYDKDF (reference sequence). The V and J ends lost 5 bases and 6 bases, in that order; junction bases with no gene match: 6. CDR3 loop: CATSAGTGASGELFF. CDR3 DNA: TGTGCCACCAGCGCCGGGACAGGGGCTTCCGGGGAGCTGTTTTTT.

This chain joins TRBV11-1 and TRBJ2-3; perhaps TRBD1 as D (6 bases). The germline V and J ends were trimmed by 2 bases and 1 base, with 10 bases remaining between them. The CDR3 sequence is 15 residues long. Germline CDR1 reads SGHAT; CDR2 reads FQDESV (reference sequence). CDR3 coding DNA: TGTGCCAGCAGCTTATGGGGGCTTGGCACAGATACGCAGTATTTT. It is translated as CASSLWGLGTDTQYF.

The chain employs TRBV7-2 and TRBJ1-2; possibly TRBD1 for D (6 bases). The germline gives CDR1 SGHTA, CDR2 FQGNSA. Trimming took off 4 bases at V and 8 bases at J, with 17 bases between the two ends. CDR3 length: 14 residues. The CDR3: CASSSRQDPRGYTF. In DNA form, the CDR3 reads TGTGCCAGCAGCTCACGACAGGACCCTAGGGGCTACACCTTC.

This sequence joins TRBV30 and TRBJ1-2; D gene ambiguous. Germline lookup yields CDR1 GTSNPN and CDR2 SVGIG (reference sequence). This CDR3 spans 11 amino acids. The germline V and J ends were trimmed by 4 bases and 10 bases, with 13 bases remaining between them. CDR3 region: CAWTQRDYYTF. The DNA for the CDR3 is TGTGCCTGGACCCAGAGGGATTACTACACCTTC.

This sequence joins TRBV18 and TRBJ1-3; 9 nucleotides align to TRBD1. This CDR3 contains 16 residues. Trimming removed 6 bases from V and 1 base from J; junction bases left unmatched: 7. Germline CDR1 and CDR2: KGHSH and LQKENI. The CDR3 here is CASSPSGQGSGNTIYF. CDR3 sequence (DNA): TGTGCCAGCTCCCCCTCGGGACAGGGTTCTGGAAACACCATATATTTT.

The rearrangement uses TRBV28 and TRBJ1-3; D uncertain. The CDR3 loop spans 17 amino acids. Germline-derived CDR1 and CDR2 are MDHEN and SYDVKM. V lost 4 bases, J lost 0 bases, and 16 bases lay in between. This chain's CDR3 is CASSSHREALSGNTIYF. CDR3 nucleotides: TGTGCCAGCAGTTCCCATCGGGAGGCCCTCTCTGGAAACACCATATATTTT. The full variable domain, completed using reference TRBV28 and TRBJ1-3, is DVKVTQSSRYLVKRTGEKVFLECVQDMDHENMFWYRQDPGLGLRLIYFSYDVKMKEKGDIPEGYSVSREKKERFSLILESASTNQTSMYLCASSSHREALSGNTIYFGEGSWLTVV.

J is TRBJ2-1 and V is TRBV5-1, with 7 bases that match TRBD2. Per the germline V gene, CDR1 is SGHRS and CDR2 is YFSETQ. The V gene end was trimmed by 5 bases and the J gene end by 9 bases; junction bases not matched to a gene: 14. CDR3 length equals 15 residues. The DNA for the CDR3 is TGCGCCAGCAGAGCGATCGGACTAGTAACTACTGAGCAGTTCTTC. Its protein is CASRAIGLVTTEQFF.

The J gene is TRBJ2-7, the V gene TRBV27, with D maybe TRBD2 (6 bases). The V gene's germline CDR1 is MNHEY and CDR2 SMNVEV (reference sequence). Trimming left V 5 bases short and J 6 bases short, with 20 bases between. CDR3 size: 15 residues. The CDR3 DNA reads as TGTGCCAGCAGTCCAGTGGGCTGGGGGGACCTCGAGCAGTACTTC. Encoded protein: CASSPVGWGDLEQYF.

The CDR3 DNA reads as TGTGCCAGCAGTTTTCGACTTACATCCTACGAGCAGTACTTC. Translating gives CASSFRLTSYEQYF. V is TRBV28 and J is TRBJ2-7; D remains ambiguous. There are 14 residues in the CDR3. The V end lost 3 bases, the J end lost 1 base, and 10 bases lay between the germline ends. CDR1 MDHEN and CDR2 SYDVKM come from the germline V gene.

This sequence joins TRBV6-5 and TRBJ1-2, with D possibly matching TRBD1 (5 bases). The CDR3 extends over 14 amino acids. The V end was cut by 0 bases, the J end by 7 bases, with 12 bases between. CDR1 is MNHEY, CDR2 SVGAGI, per germline. This CDR3 reads CASSYSGGMAGYTF. The CDR3, as DNA: TGTGCCAGCAGTTACTCGGGGGGTATGGCTGGCTACACCTTC.

V gene TRBV27 combines with J gene TRBJ1-1; D not resolved. The CDR3 has 13 amino acids. Germline lookup yields CDR1 MNHEY and CDR2 SMNVEV (reference sequence). With 2 bases removed from V and 0 bases from J, the gap between germline ends came to 4 bases. DNA for the CDR3: TGTGCCAGCAGTTTACAGTTGAACACTGAAGCTTTCTTT. Translation: CASSLQLNTEAFF.

CDR3 DNA: TGTGCCAGCAGTCTGAACGGGTGGGATGGCTACACCTTC. Its protein product is CASSLNGWDGYTF. The chain couples TRBV27 to TRBJ1-2; D is unclear. The CDR3 sequence is 13 residues long. CDR1 is MNHEY and CDR2 is SMNVEV in the germline V gene (reference sequence). V lost 5 bases to trimming and J lost 6 bases, with 13 bases between them.

V and J are TRBV5-6 and TRBJ2-1; TRBD2 aligns across 7 bases. Trimming cost V 0 bases and J 6 bases; bases outside gene matches: 15. There are 18 residues in the CDR3. Germline CDR1 and CDR2: SGHDT and YYEEEE. As DNA, the CDR3 is TGTGCCAGCAGCTTGGCGAGCGGGATCCCCTTATCTCTCAATGAGCAGTTCTTC. Its protein product is CASSLASGIPLSLNEQFF.

The CDR3 sequence is CASSPTLNNEQFF. Written as DNA, the CDR3 is TGTGCCAGTAGCCCCACCCTGAACAATGAGCAGTTCTTC. The V gene is TRBV6-1, the J gene TRBJ2-1; D is uncertain. The CDR3 extends over 13 amino acids. The V and J ends lost 9 bases and 5 bases respectively, with 14 bases between them. Germline-derived CDR1 and CDR2 are MNHNS and SASEGT.

The chain is built from TRBV7-8 and TRBJ2-3; 8 nucleotides match TRBD2. Trimming took 4 bases from V and 3 from J; bases not matched to a gene: 6. In germline, CDR1 is SGHVS, CDR2 FQNEAQ. The CDR3 spans 15 residues. CDR3 sequence: CASSSSGRGTDTQYF. CDR3 nucleotides: TGTGCCAGCAGCTCCAGCGGGAGAGGAACAGATACGCAGTATTTT. The variable domain in full, completed from reference TRBV7-8 and TRBJ2-3, reads GAGVSQSPRYKVAKRGQDVALRCDPISGHVSLFWYQQALGQGPEFLTYFQNEAQLDKSGLPSDRFFAERPEGSVSTLKIQRTQQEDSAVYLCASSSSGRGTDTQYFGPGTRLTVL.